This is a list of T cell receptor beta chains from one sample in a study of OX40 agonist ivuxolimab in advanced cancers. Assay: immunoSEQ multiplex PCR; the TCRdb copy retains only in-frame clones and omits some. The sample contains some 87,000 clones, 75% to 95% of which appear only once. The specimen comprised CD4+ or CD8+ T cells sorted from blood, sampled in a trial of the OX40 agonist ivuxolimab. The receptor set was obtained from an adult with an advanced solid tumor such as melanoma, head and neck, liver or kidney cancer. Both conserved end residues are part of each CDR3. A D gene is named only where the DNA matches it firmly. Clone size appears in some rows only: once, few, many, or a class for an expanded clone.

CDR3 DNA: TGCGCCAGCTCGGGGGGTTCGTGGGATACGCAGTATTTT
CDR3 protein: CASSGGSWDTQYF
clone size: few
V gene: TRBV10-1
J gene: TRBJ2-3
D gene: TRBD2

CDR3 DNA: TGTGCCAGCAGCCAAGATACGGCGGGGAGGTCAGGCTACACCTTC
CDR3 protein: CASSQDTAGRSGYTF
clone size: NA
V gene: TRBV14
J gene: TRBJ1-2
D gene: NA

CDR3 DNA: TGTGCCAGCAGCTTAGCCGCGGGAGAGAACTACGAGCAGTACTTC
CDR3 protein: CASSLAAGENYEQYF
clone size: NA
V gene: TRBV11-2
J gene: TRBJ2-7
D gene: TRBD2

CDR3 DNA: TGCGCCAGCAGCGGGACAGGGGATCTCACAGATACGCAGTATTTT
CDR3 protein: CASSGTGDLTDTQYF
clone size: NA
V gene: TRBV5-1
J gene: TRBJ2-3
D gene: TRBD1

CDR3 DNA: TGTGCCAGCACCCTGAGGGACACGGGTAACTACGAGCAGTACTTC
CDR3 protein: CASTLRDTGNYEQYF
clone size: NA
V gene: TRBV11-1
J gene: TRBJ2-7
D gene: NA

CDR3 DNA: TGTGCCAGCAGGCAGGGTACTGGAAACACCATATATTTT
CDR3 protein: CASRQGTGNTIYF
clone size: few
V gene: TRBV2
J gene: TRBJ1-3
D gene: NA

CDR3 DNA: TGTGCCACCAGCATCCTTCGGGATAGCGGGATGGGGTCTGGCTCCTACAATGAGCAGTTCTTC
CDR3 protein: CATSILRDSGMGSGSYNEQFF
clone size: NA
V gene: TRBV15
J gene: TRBJ2-1
D gene: TRBD2

CDR3 DNA: TGTGCCAGCAGCTTATCGGGAGCAGACACCGGGGAGCTGTTTTTT
CDR3 protein: CASSLSGADTGELFF
clone size: NA
V gene: TRBV11-2
J gene: TRBJ2-2
D gene: NA

CDR3 DNA: TGTGCCAGCAGACCCAACAGGGAGAGGGAAAAACTGTTTTTT
CDR3 protein: CASRPNREREKLFF
clone size: NA
V gene: TRBV6-6
J gene: TRBJ1-4
D gene: NA

CDR3 DNA: TGTGCCAGCAGCTTAAGGACAGACTATGGCTACACCTTC
CDR3 protein: CASSLRTDYGYTF
clone size: NA
V gene: TRBV11-3
J gene: TRBJ1-2
D gene: NA

CDR3 DNA: TGTGCCAGCTCATGCGGGACAGGGGGTAGCTACGAGCAGTACTTC
CDR3 protein: CASSCGTGGSYEQYF
clone size: NA
V gene: TRBV18
J gene: TRBJ2-7
D gene: TRBD1

CDR3 DNA: TGCGCCAGCAACCCGGGACCGGGGCGCAAGGGTTCGGTCCCAGATACGCAGTATTTT
CDR3 protein: CASNPGPGRKGSVPDTQYF
clone size: NA
V gene: TRBV5-1
J gene: TRBJ2-3
D gene: NA

CDR3 DNA: TGTGCCAGCAGCCCCCGCCTGAGTAACTTTATGAACACTGAAGCTTTCTTT
CDR3 protein: CASSPRLSNFMNTEAFF
clone size: NA
V gene: TRBV7-2
J gene: TRBJ1-1
D gene: NA

CDR3 DNA: TGCGCCAGCAGTGAAGGGACTAGCGTGGAGACCCAGTACTTC
CDR3 protein: CASSEGTSVETQYF
clone size: NA
V gene: TRBV10-1
J gene: TRBJ2-5
D gene: TRBD2

CDR3 DNA: TGTGCCAGCAGCTTCCAAGCCTTAGCGGGAGGGCCGAATGAGCAGTTCTTC
CDR3 protein: CASSFQALAGGPNEQFF
clone size: NA
V gene: TRBV7-6
J gene: TRBJ2-1
D gene: TRBD2

CDR3 DNA: TGTGCCAGTAATGACAGGGCTGATGAAAAACTGTTTTTT
CDR3 protein: CASNDRADEKLFF
clone size: once
V gene: TRBV19
J gene: TRBJ1-4
D gene: TRBD1